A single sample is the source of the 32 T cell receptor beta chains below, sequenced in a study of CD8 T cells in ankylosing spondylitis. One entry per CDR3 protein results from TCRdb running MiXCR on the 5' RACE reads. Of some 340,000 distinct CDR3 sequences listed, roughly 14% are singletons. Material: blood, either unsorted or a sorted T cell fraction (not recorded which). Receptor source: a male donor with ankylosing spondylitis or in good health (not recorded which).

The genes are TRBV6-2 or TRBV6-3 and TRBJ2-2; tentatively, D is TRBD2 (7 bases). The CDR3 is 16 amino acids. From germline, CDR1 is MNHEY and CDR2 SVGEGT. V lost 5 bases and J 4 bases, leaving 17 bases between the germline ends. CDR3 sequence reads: CASSPLWGGVTGELFF. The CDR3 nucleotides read TGTGCCAGCAGTCCCTTGTGGGGGGGCGTCACCGGGGAGCTGTTTTTT.

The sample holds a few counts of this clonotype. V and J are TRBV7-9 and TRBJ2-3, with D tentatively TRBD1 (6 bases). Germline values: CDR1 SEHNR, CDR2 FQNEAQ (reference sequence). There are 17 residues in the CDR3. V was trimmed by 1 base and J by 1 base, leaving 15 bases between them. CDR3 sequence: CASSLDGDRHRTDTQYF. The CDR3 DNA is TGTGCCAGCAGCTTAGACGGTGACAGGCACCGCACAGATACGCAGTATTTT.

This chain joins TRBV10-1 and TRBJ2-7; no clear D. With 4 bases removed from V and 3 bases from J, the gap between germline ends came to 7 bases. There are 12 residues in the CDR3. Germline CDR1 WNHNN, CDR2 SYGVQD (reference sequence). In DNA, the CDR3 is TGCGCCAGCAGTGCGGGTAGCTACGAGCAGTACTTC. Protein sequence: CASSAGSYEQYF.

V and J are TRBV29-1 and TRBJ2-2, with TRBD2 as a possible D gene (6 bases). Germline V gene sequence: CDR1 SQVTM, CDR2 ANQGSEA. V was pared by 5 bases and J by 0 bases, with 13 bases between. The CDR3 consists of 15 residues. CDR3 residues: CSVRDSIPNTGELFF. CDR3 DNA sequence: TGCAGCGTTAGGGACTCGATCCCGAACACCGGGGAGCTGTTTTTT.

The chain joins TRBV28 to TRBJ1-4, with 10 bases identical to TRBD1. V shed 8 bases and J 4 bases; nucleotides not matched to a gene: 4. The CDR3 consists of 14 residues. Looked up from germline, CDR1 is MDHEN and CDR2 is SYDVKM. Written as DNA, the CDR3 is TGTGCCAGCGGGGGACAGGGGCTTAATGAAAAACTGTTTTTT. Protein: CASGGQGLNEKLFF.

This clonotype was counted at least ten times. The CDR3 DNA follows: TGTGCCAGCAGTGATGTGGAGAGTGACGAGCAGTACTTC. Its translation is CASSDVESDEQYF. The chain employs TRBV2 and TRBJ2-7, with D hard to call. Germline lookup yields CDR1 SNHLY and CDR2 FYNNEI. Trimming removed 3 bases at V and 5 bases at J, with 11 bases between. The CDR3 totals 13 residues.

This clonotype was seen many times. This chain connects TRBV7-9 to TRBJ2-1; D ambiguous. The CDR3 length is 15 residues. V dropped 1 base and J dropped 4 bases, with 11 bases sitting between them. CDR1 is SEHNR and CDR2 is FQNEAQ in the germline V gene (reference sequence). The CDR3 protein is CASSLGVSWYNEQFF. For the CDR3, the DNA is TGTGCCAGCAGCTTAGGGGTATCTTGGTACAATGAGCAGTTCTTC.

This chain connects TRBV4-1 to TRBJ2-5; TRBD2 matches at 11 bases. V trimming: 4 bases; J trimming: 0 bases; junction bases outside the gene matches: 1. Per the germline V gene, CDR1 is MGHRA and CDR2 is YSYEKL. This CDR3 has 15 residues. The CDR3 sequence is CASSPLAGDQETQYF. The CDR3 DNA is TGCGCCAGCAGCCCACTAGCGGGGGACCAAGAGACCCAGTACTTC.

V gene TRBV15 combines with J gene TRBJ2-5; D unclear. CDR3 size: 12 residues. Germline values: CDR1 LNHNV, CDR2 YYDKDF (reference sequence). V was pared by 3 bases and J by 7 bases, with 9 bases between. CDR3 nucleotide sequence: TGTGCCACCAGCAGCTGGGCAGGGACCCAGTACTTC. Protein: CATSSWAGTQYF.

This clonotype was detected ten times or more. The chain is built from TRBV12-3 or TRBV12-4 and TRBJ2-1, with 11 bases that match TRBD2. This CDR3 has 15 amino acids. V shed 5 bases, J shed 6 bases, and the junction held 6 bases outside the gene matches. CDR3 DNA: TGTGCCAGCAGTCTACTAGCGGGGGTACCCAATGAGCAGTTCTTC. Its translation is CASSLLAGVPNEQFF.

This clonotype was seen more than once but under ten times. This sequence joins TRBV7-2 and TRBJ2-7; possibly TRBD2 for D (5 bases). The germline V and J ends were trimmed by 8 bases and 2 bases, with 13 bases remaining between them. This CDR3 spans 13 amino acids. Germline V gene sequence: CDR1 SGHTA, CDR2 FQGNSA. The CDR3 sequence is CASRAGDPYEQYF. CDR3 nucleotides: TGTGCCAGCCGAGCCGGGGATCCCTACGAGCAGTACTTC.

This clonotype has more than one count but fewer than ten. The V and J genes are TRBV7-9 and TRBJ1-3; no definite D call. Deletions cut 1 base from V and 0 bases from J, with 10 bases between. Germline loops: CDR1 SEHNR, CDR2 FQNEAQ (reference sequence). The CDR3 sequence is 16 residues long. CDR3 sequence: CASSLEGPNSGNTIYF. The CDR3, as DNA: TGTGCCAGCAGCTTAGAAGGGCCCAACTCTGGAAACACCATATATTTT.

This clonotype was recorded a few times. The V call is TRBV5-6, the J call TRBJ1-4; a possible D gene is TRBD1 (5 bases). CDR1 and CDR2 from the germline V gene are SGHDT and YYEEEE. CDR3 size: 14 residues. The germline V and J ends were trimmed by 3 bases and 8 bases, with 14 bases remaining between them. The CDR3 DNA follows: TGTGCCAGCAGCTCCGCTGGGGGGGTGGAAAAACTGTTTTTT. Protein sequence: CASSSAGGVEKLFF.

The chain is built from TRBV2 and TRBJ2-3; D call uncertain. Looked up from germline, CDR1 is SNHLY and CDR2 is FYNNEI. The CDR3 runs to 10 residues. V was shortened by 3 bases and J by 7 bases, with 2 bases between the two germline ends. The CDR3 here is CASSDYTQYF. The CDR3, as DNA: TGTGCCAGCAGTGACTATACGCAGTATTTT.

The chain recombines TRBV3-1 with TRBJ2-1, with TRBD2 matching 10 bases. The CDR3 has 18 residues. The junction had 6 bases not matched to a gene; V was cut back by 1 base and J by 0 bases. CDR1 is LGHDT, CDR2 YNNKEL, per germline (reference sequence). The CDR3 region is CASSQVLAGGPSYNEQFF. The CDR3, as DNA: TGTGCCAGCAGCCAAGTGTTAGCGGGGGGTCCCTCCTACAATGAGCAGTTCTTC.

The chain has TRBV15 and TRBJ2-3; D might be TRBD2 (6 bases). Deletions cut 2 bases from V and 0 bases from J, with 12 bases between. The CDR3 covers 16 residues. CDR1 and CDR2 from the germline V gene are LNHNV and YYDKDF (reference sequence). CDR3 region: CATSRFSGSSTDTQYF. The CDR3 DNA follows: TGTGCCACCAGCAGATTCAGCGGGTCTAGCACAGATACGCAGTATTTT.

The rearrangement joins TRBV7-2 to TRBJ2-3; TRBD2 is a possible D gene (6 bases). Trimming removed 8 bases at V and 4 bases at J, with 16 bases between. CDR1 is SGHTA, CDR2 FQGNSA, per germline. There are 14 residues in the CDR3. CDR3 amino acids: CASGAGSLADTQYF. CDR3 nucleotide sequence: TGTGCCAGCGGGGCGGGGAGTCTCGCAGATACGCAGTATTTT.

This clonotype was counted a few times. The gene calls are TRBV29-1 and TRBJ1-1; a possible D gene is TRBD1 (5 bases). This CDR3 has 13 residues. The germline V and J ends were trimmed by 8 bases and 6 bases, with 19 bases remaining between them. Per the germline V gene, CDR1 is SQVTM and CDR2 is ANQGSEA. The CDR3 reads CSSADRRSAEAFF. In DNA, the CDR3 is TGCAGCTCCGCTGACAGAAGAAGTGCTGAAGCTTTCTTT.

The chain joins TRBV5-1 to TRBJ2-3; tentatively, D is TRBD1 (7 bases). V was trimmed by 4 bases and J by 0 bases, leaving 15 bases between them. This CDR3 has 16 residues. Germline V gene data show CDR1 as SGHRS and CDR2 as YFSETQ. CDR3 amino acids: CASSQGGRDSTDTQYF. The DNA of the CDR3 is TGCGCCAGCAGCCAGGGGGGAAGAGATAGCACAGATACGCAGTATTTT.

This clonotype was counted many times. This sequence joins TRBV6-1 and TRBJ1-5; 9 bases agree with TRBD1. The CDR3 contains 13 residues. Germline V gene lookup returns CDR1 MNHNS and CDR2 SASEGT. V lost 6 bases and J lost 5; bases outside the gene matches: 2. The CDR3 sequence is CASRGQGDQPQHF. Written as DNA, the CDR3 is TGTGCCAGCAGGGGACAGGGAGATCAGCCCCAGCATTTT.

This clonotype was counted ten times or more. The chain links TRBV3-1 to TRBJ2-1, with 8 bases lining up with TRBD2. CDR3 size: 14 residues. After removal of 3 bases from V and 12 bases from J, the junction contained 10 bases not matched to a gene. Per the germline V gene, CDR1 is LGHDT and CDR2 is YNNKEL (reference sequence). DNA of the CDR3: TGTGCCAGCAGCCAGGACAATAGCGGGAATCGGCAGTTCTTC. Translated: CASSQDNSGNRQFF.

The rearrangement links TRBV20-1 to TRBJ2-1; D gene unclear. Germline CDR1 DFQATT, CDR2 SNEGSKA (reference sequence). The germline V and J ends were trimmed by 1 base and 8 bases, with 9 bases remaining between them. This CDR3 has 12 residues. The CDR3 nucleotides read TGCAGTGCTAGAGTTGGGGTTGATGAGCAGTTCTTC. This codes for CSARVGVDEQFF.

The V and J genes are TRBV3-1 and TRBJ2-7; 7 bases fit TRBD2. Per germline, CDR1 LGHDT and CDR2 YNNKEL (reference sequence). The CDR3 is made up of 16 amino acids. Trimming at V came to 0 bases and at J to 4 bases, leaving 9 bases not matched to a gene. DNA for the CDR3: TGTGCCAGCAGCCAAGATGTACCACGGGGGGAATACGAGCAGTACTTC. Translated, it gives CASSQDVPRGEYEQYF.

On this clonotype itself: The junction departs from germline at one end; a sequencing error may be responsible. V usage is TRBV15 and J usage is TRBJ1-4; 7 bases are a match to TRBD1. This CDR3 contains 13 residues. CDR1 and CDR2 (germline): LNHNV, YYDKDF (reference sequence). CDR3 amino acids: CATSRDPKGALLF. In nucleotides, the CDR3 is TGTGCCACCAGCAGAGATCCGAAGGGGGCCCTCCTCTTT.

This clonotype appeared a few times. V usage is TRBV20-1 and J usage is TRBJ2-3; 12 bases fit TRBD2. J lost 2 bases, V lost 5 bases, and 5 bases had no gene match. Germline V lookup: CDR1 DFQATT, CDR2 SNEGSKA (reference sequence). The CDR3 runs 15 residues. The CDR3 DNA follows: TGCAGTGCTCACAGGACTAGCGGGGACACAGATACGCAGTATTTT. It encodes CSAHRTSGDTDTQYF.

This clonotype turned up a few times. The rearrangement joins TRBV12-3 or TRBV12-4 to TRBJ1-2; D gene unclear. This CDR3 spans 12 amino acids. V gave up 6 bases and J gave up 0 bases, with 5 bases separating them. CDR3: CASRDTNYGYTF. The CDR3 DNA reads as TGTGCCAGCAGAGATACTAACTATGGCTACACCTTC.

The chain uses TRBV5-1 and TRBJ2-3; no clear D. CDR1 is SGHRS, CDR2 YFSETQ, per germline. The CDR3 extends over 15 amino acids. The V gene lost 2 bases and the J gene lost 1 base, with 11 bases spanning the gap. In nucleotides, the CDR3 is TGCGCCAGCAGCTTAGAGAGGACGGGCACAGATACGCAGTATTTT. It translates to CASSLERTGTDTQYF.

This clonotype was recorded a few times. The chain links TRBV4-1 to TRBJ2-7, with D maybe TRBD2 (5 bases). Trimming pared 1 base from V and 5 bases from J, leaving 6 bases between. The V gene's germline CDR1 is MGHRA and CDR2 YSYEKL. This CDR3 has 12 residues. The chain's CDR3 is CASSQVGDEQYF. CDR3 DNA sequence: TGCGCCAGCAGCCAAGTCGGGGACGAGCAGTACTTC.

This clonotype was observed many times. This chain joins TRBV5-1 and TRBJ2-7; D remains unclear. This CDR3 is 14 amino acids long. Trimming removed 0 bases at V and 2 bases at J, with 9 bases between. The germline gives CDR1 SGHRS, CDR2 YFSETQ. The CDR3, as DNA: TGCGCCAGCAGCTTGGCGCCCGCGACCTACGAGCAGTACTTC. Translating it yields CASSLAPATYEQYF.

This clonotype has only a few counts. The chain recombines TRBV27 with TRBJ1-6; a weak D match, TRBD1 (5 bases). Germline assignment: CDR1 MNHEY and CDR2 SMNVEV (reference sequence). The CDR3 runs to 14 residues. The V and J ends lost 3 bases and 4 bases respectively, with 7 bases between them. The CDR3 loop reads CASSFQGYNSPLHF. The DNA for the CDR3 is TGTGCCAGCAGTTTTCAGGGTTATAATTCACCCCTCCACTTT.

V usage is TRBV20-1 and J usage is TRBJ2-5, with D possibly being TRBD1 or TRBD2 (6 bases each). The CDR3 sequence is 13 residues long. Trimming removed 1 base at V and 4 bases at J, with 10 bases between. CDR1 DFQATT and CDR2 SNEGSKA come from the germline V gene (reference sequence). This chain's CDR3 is CSARVGGAETQYF. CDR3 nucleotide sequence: TGCAGTGCTAGAGTGGGGGGCGCAGAGACCCAGTACTTC.

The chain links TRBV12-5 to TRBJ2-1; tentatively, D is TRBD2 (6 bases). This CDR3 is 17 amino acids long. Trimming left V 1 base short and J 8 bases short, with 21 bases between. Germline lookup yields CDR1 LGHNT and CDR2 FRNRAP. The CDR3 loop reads CASGLGMTTWRGDEQFF. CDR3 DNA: TGTGCTAGTGGTTTGGGGATGACTACCTGGCGGGGCGATGAGCAGTTCTTC.